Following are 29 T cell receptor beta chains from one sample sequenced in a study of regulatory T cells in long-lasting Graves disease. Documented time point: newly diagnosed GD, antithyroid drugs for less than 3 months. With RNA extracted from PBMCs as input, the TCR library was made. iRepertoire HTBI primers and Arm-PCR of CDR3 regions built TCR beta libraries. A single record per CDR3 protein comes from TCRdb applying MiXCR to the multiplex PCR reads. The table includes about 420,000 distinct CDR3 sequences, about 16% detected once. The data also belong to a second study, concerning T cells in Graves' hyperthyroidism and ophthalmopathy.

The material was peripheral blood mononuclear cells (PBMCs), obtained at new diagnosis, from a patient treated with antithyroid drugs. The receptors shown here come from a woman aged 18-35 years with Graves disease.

CDR3: CASKPGTTDEQYF. The CDR3 coding sequence is TGTGCCAGCAAACCCGGGACTACGGACGAGCAGTACTTC. The chain recombines TRBV5-4 with TRBJ2-7; the match to TRBD2 covers 7 bases. Germline V gene sequence: CDR1 SGHNT, CDR2 YYREEE (reference sequence). The CDR3 covers 13 residues. The junction had 8 bases not matched to a gene; V was cut back by 6 bases and J by 5 bases.

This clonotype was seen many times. CDR3 in DNA: TGTGCCAGCAGTTACTCGAATGGAGAGGGAAACTACGAGCAGTACTTC. This sequence encodes CASSYSNGEGNYEQYF. This chain connects TRBV6-2 or TRBV6-3 to TRBJ2-7, with D maybe TRBD2 (5 bases). Germline V gene data show CDR1 as MNHEY and CDR2 as SVGEGT. Between the trimmed V and J ends, which lost 0 bases and 3 bases, there was a span of 15 bases. The CDR3 consists of 16 residues.

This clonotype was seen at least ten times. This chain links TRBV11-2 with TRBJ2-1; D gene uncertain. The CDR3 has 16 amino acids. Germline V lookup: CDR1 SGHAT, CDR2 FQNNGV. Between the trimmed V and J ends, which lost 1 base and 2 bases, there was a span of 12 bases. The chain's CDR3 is CASSLVPRNTYNEQFF. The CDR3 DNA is TGTGCCAGCAGCTTAGTGCCGCGCAATACCTACAATGAGCAGTTCTTC.

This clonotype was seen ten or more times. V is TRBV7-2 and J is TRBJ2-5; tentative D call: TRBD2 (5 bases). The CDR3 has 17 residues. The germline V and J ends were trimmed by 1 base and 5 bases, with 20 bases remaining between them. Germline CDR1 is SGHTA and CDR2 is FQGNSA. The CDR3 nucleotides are TGTGCCAGCAGCTTAGTTCGATTAGGCCGCGGCGGGGAGACCCAGTACTTC. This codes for CASSLVRLGRGGETQYF. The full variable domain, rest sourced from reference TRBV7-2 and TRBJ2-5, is GAGVSQSPSNKVTEKGKDVELRCDPISGHTALYWYRQSLGQGLEFLIYFQGNSAPDKSGLPSDRFSAERTGGSVSTLTIQRTQQEDSAVYLCASSLVRLGRGGETQYFGPGTRLLVL.

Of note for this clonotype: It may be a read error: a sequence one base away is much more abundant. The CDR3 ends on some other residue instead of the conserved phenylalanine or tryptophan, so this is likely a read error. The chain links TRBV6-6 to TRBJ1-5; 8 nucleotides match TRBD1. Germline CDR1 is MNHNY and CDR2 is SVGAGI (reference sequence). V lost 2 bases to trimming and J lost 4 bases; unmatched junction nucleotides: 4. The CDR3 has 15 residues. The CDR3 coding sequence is TGTGCCAGCAGTTACACCGGGACAGGTAATCAGCCCCAGCATCTT. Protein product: CASSYTGTGNQPQHL.

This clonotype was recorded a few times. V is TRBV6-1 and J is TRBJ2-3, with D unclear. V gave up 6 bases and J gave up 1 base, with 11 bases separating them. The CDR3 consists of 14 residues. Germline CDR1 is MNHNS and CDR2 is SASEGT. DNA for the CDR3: TGTGCCAGCAGACCCGGAATTCGCACAGATACGCAGTATTTT. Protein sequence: CASRPGIRTDTQYF.

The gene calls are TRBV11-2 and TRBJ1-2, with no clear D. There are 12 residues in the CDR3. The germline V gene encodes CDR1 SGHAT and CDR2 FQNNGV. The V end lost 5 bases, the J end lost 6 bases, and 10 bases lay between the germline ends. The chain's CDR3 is CASSAHMDGYTF. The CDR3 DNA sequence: TGTGCCAGCAGCGCCCACATGGATGGCTACACCTTC.

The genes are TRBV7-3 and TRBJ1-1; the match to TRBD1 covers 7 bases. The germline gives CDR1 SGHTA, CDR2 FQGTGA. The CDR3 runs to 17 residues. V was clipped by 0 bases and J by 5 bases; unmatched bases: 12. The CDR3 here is CASSLTGPTGFGTEAFF. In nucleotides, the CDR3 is TGTGCCAGCAGCTTAACGGGGCCGACAGGGTTTGGAACTGAAGCTTTCTTT.

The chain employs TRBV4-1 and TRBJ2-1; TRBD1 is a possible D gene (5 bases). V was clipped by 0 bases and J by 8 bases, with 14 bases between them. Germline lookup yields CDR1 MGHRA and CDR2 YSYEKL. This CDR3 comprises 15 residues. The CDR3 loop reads CASSQEDTTRDEQFF. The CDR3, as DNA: TGCGCCAGCAGCCAAGAGGACACCACTCGGGATGAGCAGTTCTTC.

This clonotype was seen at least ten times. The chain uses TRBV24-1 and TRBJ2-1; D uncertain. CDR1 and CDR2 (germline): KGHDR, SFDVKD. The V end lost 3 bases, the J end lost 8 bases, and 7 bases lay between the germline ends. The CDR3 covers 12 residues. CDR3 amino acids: CATSDLVDEQFF. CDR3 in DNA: TGTGCCACCAGTGATCTTGTTGATGAGCAGTTCTTC.

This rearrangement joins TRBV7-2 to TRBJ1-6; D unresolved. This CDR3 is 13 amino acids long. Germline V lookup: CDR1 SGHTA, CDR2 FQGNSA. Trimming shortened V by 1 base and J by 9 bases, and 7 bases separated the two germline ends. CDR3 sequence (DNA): TGTGCCAGCAGCTTAGGGGTGGCTTCACCCCTCCACTTT. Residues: CASSLGVASPLHF.

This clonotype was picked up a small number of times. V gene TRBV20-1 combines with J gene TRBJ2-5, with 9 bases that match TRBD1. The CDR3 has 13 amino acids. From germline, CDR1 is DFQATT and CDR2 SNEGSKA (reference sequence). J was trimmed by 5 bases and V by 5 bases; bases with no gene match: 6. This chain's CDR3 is CSARTGGRETQYF. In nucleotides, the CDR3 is TGCAGTGCTCGAACAGGGGGCCGGGAGACCCAGTACTTC.

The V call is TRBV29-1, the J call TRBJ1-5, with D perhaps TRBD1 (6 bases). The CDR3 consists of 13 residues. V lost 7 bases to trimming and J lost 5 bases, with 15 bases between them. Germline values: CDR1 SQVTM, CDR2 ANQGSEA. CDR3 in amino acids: CSARAGDYQPQHF. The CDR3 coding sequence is TGCAGCGCCCGGGCAGGGGATTATCAGCCCCAGCATTTT.

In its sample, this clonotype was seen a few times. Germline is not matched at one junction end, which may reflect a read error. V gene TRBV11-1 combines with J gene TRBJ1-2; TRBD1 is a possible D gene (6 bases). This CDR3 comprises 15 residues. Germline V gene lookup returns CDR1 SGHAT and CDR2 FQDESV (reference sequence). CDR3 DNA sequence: TGTGCCAGCAGCTCGGGGGGCCGGTCTAATTATGGCTACACCTTC. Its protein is CASSSGGRSNYGYTF.

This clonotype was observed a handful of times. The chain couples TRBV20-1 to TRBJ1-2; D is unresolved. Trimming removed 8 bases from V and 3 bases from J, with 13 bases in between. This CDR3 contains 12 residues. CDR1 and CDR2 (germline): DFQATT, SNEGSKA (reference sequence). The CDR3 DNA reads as TGCAGTACTCCCTGGCGGGACTATGGCTACACCTTC. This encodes CSTPWRDYGYTF.

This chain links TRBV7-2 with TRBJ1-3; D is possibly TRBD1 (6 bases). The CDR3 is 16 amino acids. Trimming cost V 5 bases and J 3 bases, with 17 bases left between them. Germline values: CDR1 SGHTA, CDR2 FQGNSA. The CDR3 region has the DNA TGTGCCAGCAGCCAGGGGCGGGGGGCGAGTGGAAACACCATATATTTT. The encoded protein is CASSQGRGASGNTIYF.

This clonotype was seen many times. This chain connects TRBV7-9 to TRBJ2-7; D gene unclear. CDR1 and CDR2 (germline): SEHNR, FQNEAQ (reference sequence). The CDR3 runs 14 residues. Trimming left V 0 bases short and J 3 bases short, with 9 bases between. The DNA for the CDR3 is TGTGCCAGCAGCTTAGCGGGTTTCGACTACGAGCAGTACTTC. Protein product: CASSLAGFDYEQYF.

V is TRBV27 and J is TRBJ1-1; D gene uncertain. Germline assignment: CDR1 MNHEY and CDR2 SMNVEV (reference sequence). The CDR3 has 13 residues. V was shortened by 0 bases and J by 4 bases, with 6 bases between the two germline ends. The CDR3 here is CASSLSVVTEAFF. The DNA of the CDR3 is TGTGCCAGCAGTTTATCGGTGGTCACTGAAGCTTTCTTT.

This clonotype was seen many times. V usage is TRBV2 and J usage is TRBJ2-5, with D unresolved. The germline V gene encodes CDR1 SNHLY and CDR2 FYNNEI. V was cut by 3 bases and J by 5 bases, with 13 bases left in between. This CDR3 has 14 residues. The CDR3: CASSDRAVGETQYF. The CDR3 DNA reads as TGTGCCAGCAGTGATCGGGCAGTCGGTGAGACCCAGTACTTC.

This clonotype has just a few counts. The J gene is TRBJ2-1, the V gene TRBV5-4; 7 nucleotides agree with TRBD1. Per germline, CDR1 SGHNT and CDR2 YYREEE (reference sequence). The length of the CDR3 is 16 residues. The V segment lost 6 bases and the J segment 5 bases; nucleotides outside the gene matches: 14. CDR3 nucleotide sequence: TGTGCCAGCAACTCCCTGTGGGACAGTTTCAACAATGAGCAGTTCTTC. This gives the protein CASNSLWDSFNNEQFF.

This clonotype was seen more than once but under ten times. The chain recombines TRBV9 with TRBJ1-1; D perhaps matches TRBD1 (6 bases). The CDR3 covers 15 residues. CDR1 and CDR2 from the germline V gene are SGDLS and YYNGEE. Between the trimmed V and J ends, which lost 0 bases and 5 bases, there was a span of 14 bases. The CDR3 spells CASSVGPGVGTEAFF. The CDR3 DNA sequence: TGTGCCAGCAGCGTAGGGCCAGGGGTTGGGACTGAAGCTTTCTTT.

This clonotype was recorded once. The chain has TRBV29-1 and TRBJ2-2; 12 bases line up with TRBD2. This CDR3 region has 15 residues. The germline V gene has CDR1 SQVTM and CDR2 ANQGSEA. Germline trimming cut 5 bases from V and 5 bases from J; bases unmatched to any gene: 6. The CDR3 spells CSVNLAGGGTGELFF. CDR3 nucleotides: TGCAGCGTTAACCTAGCGGGAGGGGGTACCGGGGAGCTGTTTTTT.

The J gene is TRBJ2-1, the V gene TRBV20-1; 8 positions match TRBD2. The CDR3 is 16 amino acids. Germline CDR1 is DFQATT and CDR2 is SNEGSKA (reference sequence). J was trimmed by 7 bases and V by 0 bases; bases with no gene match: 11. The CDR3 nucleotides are TGCAGTGCTAGAGATTATTCCACAACTAGCGGTAATGAGCAGTTCTTC. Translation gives CSARDYSTTSGNEQFF.

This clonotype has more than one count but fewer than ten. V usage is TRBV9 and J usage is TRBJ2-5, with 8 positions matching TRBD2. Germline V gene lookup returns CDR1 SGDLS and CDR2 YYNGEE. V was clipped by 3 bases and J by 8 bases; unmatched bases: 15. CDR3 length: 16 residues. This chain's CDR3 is CASSGTIAGNQGTQYF. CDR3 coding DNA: TGTGCCAGCAGCGGCACCATAGCGGGAAATCAAGGTACCCAGTACTTC. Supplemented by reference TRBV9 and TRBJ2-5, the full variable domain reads DSGVTQTPKHLITATGQRVTLRCSPRSGDLSVYWYQQSLDQGLQFLIQYYNGEERAKGNILERFSAQQFPDLHSELNLSSLELGDSALYFCASSGTIAGNQGTQYFGPGTRLLVL.

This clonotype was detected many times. The CDR3 region is CASSLTHSYNEQFF. The CDR3 region has the DNA TGTGCCAGCAGTTTAACGCACTCCTACAATGAGCAGTTCTTC. This chain connects TRBV28 to TRBJ2-1; D remains unclear. This CDR3 is built from 14 residues. Germline loops: CDR1 MDHEN, CDR2 SYDVKM. Trimming cost V 2 bases and J 0 bases, with 5 bases left between them.

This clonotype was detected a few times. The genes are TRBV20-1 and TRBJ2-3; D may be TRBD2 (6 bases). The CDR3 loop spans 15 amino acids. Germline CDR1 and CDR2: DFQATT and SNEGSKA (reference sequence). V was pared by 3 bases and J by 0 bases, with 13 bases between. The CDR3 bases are TGCAGTGCTAGCATAGCGGAGGGAAGCACAGATACGCAGTATTTT. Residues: CSASIAEGSTDTQYF.

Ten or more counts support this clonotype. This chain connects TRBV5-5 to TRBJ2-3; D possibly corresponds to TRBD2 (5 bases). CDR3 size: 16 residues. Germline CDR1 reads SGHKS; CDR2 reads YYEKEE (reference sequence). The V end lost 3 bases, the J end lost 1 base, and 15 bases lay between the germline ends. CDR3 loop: CASSSAGLGGTDTQYF. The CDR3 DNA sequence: TGTGCCAGCAGCTCCGCGGGTCTCGGGGGCACAGATACGCAGTATTTT.

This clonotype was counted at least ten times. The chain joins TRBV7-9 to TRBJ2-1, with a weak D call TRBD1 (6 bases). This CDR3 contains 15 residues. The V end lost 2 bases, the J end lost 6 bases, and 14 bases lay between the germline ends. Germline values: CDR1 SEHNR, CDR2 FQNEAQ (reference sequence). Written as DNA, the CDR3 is TGTGCCAGCAGCTTAAAGCTAGAAGGGGGCAATGAGCAGTTCTTC. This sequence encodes CASSLKLEGGNEQFF.

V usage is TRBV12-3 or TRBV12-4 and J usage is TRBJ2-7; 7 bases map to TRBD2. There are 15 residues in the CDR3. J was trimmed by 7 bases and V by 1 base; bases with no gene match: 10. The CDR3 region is CASSLGTSAYNEQYF. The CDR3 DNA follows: TGTGCCAGCAGTTTAGGAACTAGCGCCTACAATGAGCAGTACTTC.